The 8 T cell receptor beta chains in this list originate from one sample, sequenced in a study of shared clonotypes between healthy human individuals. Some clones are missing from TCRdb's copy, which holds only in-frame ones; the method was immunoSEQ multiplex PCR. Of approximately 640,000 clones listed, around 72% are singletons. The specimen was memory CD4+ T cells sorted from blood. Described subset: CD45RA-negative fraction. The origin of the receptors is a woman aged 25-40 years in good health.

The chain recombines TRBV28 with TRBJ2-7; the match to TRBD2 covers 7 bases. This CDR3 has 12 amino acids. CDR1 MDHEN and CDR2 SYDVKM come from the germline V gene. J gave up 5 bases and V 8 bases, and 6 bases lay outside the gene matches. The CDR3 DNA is TGTGCCAGCGGGGGGGAGGGGCACGAGCAGTACTTC. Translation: CASGGEGHEQYF.

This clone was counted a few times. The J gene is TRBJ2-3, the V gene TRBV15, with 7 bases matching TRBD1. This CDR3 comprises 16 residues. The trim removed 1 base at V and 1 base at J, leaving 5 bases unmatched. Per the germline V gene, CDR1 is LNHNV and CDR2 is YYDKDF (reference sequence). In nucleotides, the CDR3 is TGTGCCACCAGCAGAGGTAGACAGGGAGGCACAGATACGCAGTATTTT. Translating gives CATSRGRQGGTDTQYF.

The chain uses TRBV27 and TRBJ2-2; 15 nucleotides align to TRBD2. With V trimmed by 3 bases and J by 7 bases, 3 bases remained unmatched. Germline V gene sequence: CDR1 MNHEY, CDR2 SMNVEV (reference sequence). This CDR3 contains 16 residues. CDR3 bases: TGTGCCAGCAGTTTGAGGACTAGCGGGAGGGTCGGGGAGCTGTTTTTT. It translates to CASSLRTSGRVGELFF.

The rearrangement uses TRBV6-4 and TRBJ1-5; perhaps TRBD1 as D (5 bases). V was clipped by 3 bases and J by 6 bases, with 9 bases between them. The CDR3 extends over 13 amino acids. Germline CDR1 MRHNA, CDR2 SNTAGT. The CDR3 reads CASSDGGGQPQHF. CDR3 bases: TGTGCCAGCAGTGATGGGGGTGGTCAGCCCCAGCATTTT.

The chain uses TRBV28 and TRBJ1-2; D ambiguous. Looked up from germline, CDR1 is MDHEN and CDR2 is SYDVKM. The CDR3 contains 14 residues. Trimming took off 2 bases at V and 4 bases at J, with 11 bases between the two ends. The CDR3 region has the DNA TGTGCCAGCAGTTTAGGGAGCCAGGTCTATGGCTACACCTTC. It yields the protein CASSLGSQVYGYTF.

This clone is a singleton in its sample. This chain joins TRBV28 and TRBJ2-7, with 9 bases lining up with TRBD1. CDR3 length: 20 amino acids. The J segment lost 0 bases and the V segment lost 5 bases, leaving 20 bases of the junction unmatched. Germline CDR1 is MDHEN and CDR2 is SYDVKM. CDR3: CASSPIRDRARLGSSYEQYF. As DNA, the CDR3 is TGTGCCAGCAGTCCTATCCGGGACAGGGCCCGCCTCGGAAGCTCCTACGAGCAGTACTTC. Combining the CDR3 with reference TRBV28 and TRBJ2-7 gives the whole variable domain DVKVTQSSRYLVKRTGEKVFLECVQDMDHENMFWYRQDPGLGLRLIYFSYDVKMKEKGDIPEGYSVSREKKERFSLILESASTNQTSMYLCASSPIRDRARLGSSYEQYFGPGTRLTVT.

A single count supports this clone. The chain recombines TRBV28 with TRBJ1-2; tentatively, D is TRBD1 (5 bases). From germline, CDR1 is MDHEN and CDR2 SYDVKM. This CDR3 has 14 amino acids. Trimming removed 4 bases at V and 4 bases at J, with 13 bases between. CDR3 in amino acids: CASSSTGTVYGYTF. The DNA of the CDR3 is TGTGCCAGCAGTTCCACCGGGACCGTCTATGGCTACACCTTC.

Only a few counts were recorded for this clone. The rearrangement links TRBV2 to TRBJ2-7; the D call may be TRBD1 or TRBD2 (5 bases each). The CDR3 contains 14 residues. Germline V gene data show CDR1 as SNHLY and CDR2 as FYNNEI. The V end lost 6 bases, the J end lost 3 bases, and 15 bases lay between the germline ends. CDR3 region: CASRATGALYEQYF. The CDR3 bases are TGTGCCAGCAGAGCAACCGGGGCCCTCTACGAGCAGTACTTC.